The following is a T cell receptor (beta chain) sequence with its context. The data were obtained in a study of blood T cell repertoires in COVID-19. About the research overall: Sites across the United States, Italy and Spain contributed samples from acute and convalescent COVID-19.

Only in-frame clones appear in the TCRdb table, and some are missing; sequencing was by immunoSEQ multiplex PCR. The sample holds about 210,000 clones; roughly 82% are singletons and the top ten take 9.7%. In germline, CDR1 is LNHDA, CDR2 SQIVND (reference sequence). The CDR3 loop spans 11 amino acids. Between the trimmed V and J ends, which lost 3 bases and 9 bases, there was a span of 8 bases. Material for sequencing was peripheral blood. The chain joins TRBV19 to TRBJ1-1; D is unclear. The receptor's source is a man aged 50 or older with active or convalescent COVID-19. CDR3 DNA sequence: TGTGCCAGTAGTATGGGCAGGAAAGCTTTCTTT. Protein sequence: CASSMGRKAFF.